This T cell receptor (beta chain) was documented in a study of T cell responses to AZD1222 COVID-19 vaccine. General study results and limits: The repertoires were collected only after the peak T cell response. Only 5 or 6 people who got AZD1222 tested seropositive at baseline. With dominance at 160-218 and 743-854, vaccine-associated CD4 TCRs spanned spike.

This CDR3 has 16 residues. Trimming pared 1 base from V and 3 bases from J, leaving 15 bases between. From germline, CDR1 is SGHAT and CDR2 FQNNGV. Generated by immunoSEQ multiplex PCR, the TCRdb table keeps only in-frame clones and is missing some. The table includes some 150,000 clones, roughly 88% detected once. This clone was observed a single time. Antigen unknown. The source material was peripheral blood, sampled on day 0 of AZD1222 vaccination. This TCR was sampled from an adult in good health. The chain combines TRBV11-2 with TRBJ1-1; perhaps TRBD1 as D (6 bases). The CDR3 protein is CASSLGHHREDTEAFF. The CDR3 nucleotides are TGTGCCAGCAGCTTAGGACACCACAGGGAGGACACTGAAGCTTTCTTT.